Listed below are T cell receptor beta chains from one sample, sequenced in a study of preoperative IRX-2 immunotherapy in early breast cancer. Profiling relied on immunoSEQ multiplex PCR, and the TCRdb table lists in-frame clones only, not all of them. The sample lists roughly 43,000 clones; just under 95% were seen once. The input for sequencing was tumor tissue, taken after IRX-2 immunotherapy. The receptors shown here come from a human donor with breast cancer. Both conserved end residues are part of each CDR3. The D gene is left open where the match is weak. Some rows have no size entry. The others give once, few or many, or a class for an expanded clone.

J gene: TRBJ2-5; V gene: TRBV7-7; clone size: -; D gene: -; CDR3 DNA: TGTGCCAGCAGCCTCCTGGGAGCCGGGATGTCGACCCAGTACTTC; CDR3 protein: CASSLLGAGMSTQYF
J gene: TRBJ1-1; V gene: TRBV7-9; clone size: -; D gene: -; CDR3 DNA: TGTGCCAGCAGCTTATGGGATAGTCTCAACACTGAAGCTTTCTTT; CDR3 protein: CASSLWDSLNTEAFF
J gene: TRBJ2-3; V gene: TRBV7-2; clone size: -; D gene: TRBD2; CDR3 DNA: TGTGCCAGCAAATTAGCGGGGGGCGGCACAGATACGCAGTATTTT; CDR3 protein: CASKLAGGGTDTQYF
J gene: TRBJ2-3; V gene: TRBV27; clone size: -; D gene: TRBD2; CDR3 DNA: TGTGCCAGCAGTCTAGCGGGCACAGATACGCAGTATTTT; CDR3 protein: CASSLAGTDTQYF
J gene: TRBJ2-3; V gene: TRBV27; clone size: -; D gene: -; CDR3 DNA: TGTGCCAGCAGTTGGGGACGCCCAGATACGCAGTATTTT; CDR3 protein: CASSWGRPDTQYF
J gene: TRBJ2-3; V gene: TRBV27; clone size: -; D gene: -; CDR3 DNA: TGTGCCAGCAGCCCCGGGTATGGGCGGGAAAGCACAGATACGCAGTATTTT; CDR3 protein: CASSPGYGRESTDTQYF
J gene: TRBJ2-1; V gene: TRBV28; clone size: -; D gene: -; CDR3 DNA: TGTGCCAGCAAGGGGAGTAGCGAGTCTAGTGAGCAGTTCTTC; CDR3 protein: CASKGSSESSEQFF
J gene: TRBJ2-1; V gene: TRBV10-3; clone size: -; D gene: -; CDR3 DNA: TGTGCCATCAGTGAGTCGATAAAGCCCGCCGGGCAGTTCTTC; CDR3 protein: CAISESIKPAGQFF
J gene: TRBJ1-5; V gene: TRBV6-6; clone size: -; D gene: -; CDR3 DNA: TGTGCCAGCAGTTACAGGGGAGCGAATCAGCCCCAGCATTTT; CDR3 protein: CASSYRGANQPQHF
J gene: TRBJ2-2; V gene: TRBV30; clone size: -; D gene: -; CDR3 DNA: TGTGCCTGGAGTCGCGCCGGGGAGCTGTTTTTT; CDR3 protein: CAWSRAGELFF
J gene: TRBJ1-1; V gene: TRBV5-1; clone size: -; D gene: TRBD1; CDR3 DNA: TGCGCCAGCAGCTTGACAGGGGCGAACACTGAAGCTTTCTTT; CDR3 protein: CASSLTGANTEAFF
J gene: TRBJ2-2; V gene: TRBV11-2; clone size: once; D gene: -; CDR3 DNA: TGTGCCAGCAGCTTAGTCCCGGGAACCGGGGAGCTGTTTTTT; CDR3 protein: CASSLVPGTGELFF
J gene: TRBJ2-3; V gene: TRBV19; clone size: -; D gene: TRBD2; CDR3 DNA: TGTGCCAGTAGTAGAACCTCCGGGACTAGCTACACAGATACGCAGTATTTT; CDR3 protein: CASSRTSGTSYTDTQYF
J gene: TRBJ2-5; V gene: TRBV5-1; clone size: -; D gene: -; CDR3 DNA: TGCGCCAGCAGCTTGTACCAAGAGACCCAGTACTTC; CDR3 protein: CASSLYQETQYF
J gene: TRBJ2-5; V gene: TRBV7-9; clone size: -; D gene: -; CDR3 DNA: TGTGCCAGCAGCTTCCTATACACGACTCAGTACCAAGAGACCCAGTACTTC; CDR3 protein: CASSFLYTTQYQETQYF
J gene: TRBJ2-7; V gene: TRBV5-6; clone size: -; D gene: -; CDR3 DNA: TGTGCCAGCAGCTTCGGCAGGCTCTACGAGCAGTACTTC; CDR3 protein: CASSFGRLYEQYF
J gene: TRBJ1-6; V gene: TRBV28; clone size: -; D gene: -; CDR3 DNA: TGTGCCAGCAGTTTCCGACACGAAGGCAATTTTTATTCACCCCTCCACTTT; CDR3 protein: CASSFRHEGNFYSPLHF